This T cell receptor beta chain was recovered during a study of prognosis after radiotherapy for stage I lung cancer. Overall study context: The patient group consisted of about a dozen men and roughly 6 women whose ages spanned about 50 to 95, median about 78 years.

The J segment lost 6 bases and the V segment lost 1 base, leaving 5 bases of the junction unmatched. Looked up from germline, CDR1 is LNHDA and CDR2 is SQIVND (reference sequence). The CDR3 extends over 15 amino acids. Using two-round multiplex PCR, the authors amplified TCR beta CDR3 from genomic DNA. First-round PCR amplification was performed with primers specific to each TRBV and TRBJ gene. One entry per CDR3 protein results from TCRdb running MiXCR on the multiplex PCR reads. The sample lists some 35,000 distinct CDR3 sequences; less than 40% were seen once. Overall study findings and caveats: In patients with versus without metastases, TRBV and TRBJ gene usage reportedly differed.

This clonotype was picked up many times. Its antigen remains unknown. This sample comprised PBMCs, obtained before or after stereotactic body radiation therapy (not recorded which). This chain uses TRBV19 with TRBJ2-1; TRBD2 matches 8 bases. The sequence came from a donor of 50 years or more with non-small cell lung cancer. The CDR3 coding sequence is TGTGCCAGTAGTATAGCCAGGACTAGCATCAATGAGCAGTTCTTC. This sequence encodes CASSIARTSINEQFF.